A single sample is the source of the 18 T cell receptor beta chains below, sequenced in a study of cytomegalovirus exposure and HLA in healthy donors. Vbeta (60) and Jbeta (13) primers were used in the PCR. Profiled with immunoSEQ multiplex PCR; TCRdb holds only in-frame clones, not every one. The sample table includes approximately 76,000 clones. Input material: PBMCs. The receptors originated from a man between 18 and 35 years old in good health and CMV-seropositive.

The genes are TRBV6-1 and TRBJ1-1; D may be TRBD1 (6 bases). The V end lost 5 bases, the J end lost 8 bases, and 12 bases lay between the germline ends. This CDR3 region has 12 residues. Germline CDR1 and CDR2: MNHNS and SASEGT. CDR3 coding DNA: TGTGCCAGCAGTCCGGACAGTTCGGAAGCTTTCTTT. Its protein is CASSPDSSEAFF.

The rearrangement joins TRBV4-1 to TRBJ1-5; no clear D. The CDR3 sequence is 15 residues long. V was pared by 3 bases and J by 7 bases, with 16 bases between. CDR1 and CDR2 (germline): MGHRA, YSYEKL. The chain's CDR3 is CASSQSLVAEQPQHF. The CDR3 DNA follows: TGCGCCAGCAGCCAGTCCCTAGTGGCAGAACAGCCCCAGCATTTT.

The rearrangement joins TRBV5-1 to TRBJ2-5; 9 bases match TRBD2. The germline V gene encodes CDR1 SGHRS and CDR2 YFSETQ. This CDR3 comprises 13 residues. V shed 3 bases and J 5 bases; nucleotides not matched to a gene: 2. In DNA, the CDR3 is TGCGCCAGCAGCTCTAGCGGGGAGGAGACCCAGTACTTC. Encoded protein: CASSSSGEETQYF.

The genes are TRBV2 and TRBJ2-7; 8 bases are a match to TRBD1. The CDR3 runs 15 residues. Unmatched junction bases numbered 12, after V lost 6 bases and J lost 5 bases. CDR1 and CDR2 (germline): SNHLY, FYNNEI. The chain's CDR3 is CASRRRTGSGNEQYF. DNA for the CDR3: TGTGCCAGCAGGCGTCGGACAGGGAGCGGTAACGAGCAGTACTTC.

The CDR3: CASSRQGSNQPQHF. The CDR3 DNA sequence: TGTGCCAGCAGTCGACAGGGTAGCAATCAGCCCCAGCATTTT. This chain links TRBV6-1 with TRBJ1-5; 7 bases line up with TRBD1. CDR1 is MNHNS, CDR2 SASEGT, per germline. V lost 5 bases and J lost 0; bases outside the gene matches: 1. This CDR3 is built from 14 residues.

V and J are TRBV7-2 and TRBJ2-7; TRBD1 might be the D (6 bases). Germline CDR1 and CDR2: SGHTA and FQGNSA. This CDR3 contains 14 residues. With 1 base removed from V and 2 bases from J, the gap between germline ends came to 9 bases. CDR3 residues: CASSLVGQTYEQYF. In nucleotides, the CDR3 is TGTGCCAGCAGCTTAGTAGGACAGACCTACGAGCAGTACTTC. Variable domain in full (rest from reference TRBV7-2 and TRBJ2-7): GAGVSQSPSNKVTEKGKDVELRCDPISGHTALYWYRQSLGQGLEFLIYFQGNSAPDKSGLPSDRFSAERTGGSVSTLTIQRTQQEDSAVYLCASSLVGQTYEQYFGPGTRLTVT.

CDR3 amino acids: CASSFRTGTQPQHF. The DNA of the CDR3 is TGTGCCAGCAGTTTTAGGACAGGGACTCAGCCCCAGCATTTT. The J gene is TRBJ1-5, the V gene TRBV28, with TRBD1 matching 8 bases. V lost 3 bases, J lost 6 bases, and 4 bases stayed unmatched. The CDR3 is 14 residues long. The germline V gene has CDR1 MDHEN and CDR2 SYDVKM.

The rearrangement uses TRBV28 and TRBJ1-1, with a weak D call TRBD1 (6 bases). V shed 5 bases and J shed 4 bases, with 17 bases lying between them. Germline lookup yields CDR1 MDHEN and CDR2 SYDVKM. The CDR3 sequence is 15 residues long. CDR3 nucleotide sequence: TGTGCCAGCAGTCTTACTCAGACAGGTCTCACTGAAGCTTTCTTT. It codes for CASSLTQTGLTEAFF.

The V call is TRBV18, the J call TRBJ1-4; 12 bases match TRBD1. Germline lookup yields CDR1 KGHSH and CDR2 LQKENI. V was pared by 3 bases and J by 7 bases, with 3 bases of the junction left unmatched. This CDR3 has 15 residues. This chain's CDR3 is CASSPGTGGGEKLFF. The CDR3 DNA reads TGTGCCAGCTCACCTGGGACAGGGGGCGGTGAAAAACTGTTTTTT.

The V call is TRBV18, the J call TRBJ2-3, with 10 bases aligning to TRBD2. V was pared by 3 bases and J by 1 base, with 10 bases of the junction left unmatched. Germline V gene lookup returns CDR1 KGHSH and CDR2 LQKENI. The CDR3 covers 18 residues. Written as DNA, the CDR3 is TGTGCCAGCTCACCCTATCCTAGGACTAGCGGTGGCACAGATACGCAGTATTTT. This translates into CASSPYPRTSGGTDTQYF. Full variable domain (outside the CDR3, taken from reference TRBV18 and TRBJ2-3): NAGVMQNPRHLVRRRGQEARLRCSPMKGHSHVYWYRQLPEEGLKFMVYLQKENIIDESGMPKERFSAEFPKEGPSILRIQQVVRGDSAAYFCASSPYPRTSGGTDTQYFGPGTRLTVL.

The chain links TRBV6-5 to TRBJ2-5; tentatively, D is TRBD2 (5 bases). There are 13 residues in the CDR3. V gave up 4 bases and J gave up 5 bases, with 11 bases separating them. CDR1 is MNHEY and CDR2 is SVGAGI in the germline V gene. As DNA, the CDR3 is TGTGCCAGCAGTTTAGAGGGTACGGAGACCCAGTACTTC. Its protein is CASSLEGTETQYF.

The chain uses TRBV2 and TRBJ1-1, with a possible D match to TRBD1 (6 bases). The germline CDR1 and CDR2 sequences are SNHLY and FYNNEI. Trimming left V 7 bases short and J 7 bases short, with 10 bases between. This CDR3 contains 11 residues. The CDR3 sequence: CASTLTGEAFF. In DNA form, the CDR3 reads TGTGCCAGCACCTTGACAGGTGAAGCTTTCTTT.

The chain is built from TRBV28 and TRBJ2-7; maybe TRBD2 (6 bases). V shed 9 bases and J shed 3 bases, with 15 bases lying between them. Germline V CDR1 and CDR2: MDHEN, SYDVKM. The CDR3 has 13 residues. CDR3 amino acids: CASREELNYEQYF. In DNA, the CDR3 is TGTGCCAGTAGGGAGGAGTTAAACTACGAGCAGTACTTC.

CDR3 sequence reads: CSVEDHGRQPPGWGYTF. Here the CDR3 DNA reads TGCAGCGTTGAAGATCATGGGCGACAGCCTCCCGGCTGGGGCTACACCTTC. The chain joins TRBV29-1 to TRBJ1-2; D may be TRBD1 (5 bases). Germline loops: CDR1 SQVTM, CDR2 ANQGSEA. V was cut by 0 bases and J by 8 bases, with 25 bases left in between. The CDR3 runs 17 residues.

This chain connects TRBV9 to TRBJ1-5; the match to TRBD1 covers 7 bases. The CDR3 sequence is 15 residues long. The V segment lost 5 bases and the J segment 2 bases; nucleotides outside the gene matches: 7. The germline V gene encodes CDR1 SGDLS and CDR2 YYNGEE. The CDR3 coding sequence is TGTGCCAGCAGTCGACAGGGCGAGGGCAATCAGCCCCAGCATTTT. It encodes CASSRQGEGNQPQHF.

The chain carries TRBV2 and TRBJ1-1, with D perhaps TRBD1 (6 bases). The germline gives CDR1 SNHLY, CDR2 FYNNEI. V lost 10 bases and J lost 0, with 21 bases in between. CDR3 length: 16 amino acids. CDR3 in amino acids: CAIPTRAQGMNTEAFF. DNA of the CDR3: TGTGCCATCCCCACCCGAGCACAGGGTATGAACACTGAAGCTTTCTTT.

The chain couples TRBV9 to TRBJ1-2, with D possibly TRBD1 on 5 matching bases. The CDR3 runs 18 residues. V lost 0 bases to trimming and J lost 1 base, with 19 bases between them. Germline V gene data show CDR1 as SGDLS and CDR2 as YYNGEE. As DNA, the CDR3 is TGTGCCAGCAGCGTAGCTGTAGTTGCCGACAGAGATAACTATGGCTACACCTTC. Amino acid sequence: CASSVAVVADRDNYGYTF.

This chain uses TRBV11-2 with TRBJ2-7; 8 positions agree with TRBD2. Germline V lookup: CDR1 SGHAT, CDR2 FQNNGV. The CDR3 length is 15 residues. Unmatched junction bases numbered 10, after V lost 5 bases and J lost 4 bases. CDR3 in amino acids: CASSLDPGGRYEQYF. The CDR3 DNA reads TGTGCCAGCAGCCTCGACCCGGGGGGGAGATACGAGCAGTACTTC.